This TCR beta chain appears in the sequencing data of a study of blood T cell repertoires in COVID-19. On the study more broadly: COVID-19 samples collected from the United States, Italy and Spain covered acute and convalescent phases. T cells, B-cell-depleted T cells, or PBMCs supplied cDNA or gDNA.

Per the authors' pipeline: Reference gene primer amplification yielded estimated nucleated cell counts. TCRdb's table, derived via immunoSEQ multiplex PCR, lists solely in-frame clones and lacks some. V, J and clone size were drawn from that table, and D and trimming were deduced from the DNA. The table includes over 110,000 clones, approximately 89% detected once. Germline-derived CDR1 and CDR2 are SGHRS and YFSETQ. Trimming left V 10 bases short and J 14 bases short, with 24 bases between. The CDR3 runs to 12 residues. The specimen was peripheral blood. This clonotype was sampled from a human donor in a cohort sampled during active COVID-19. The chain links TRBV5-1 to TRBJ1-2; the D gene is possibly TRBD1 (5 bases). The DNA for the CDR3 is TGCGCCGGCAAAGACCCTCTAGGGGTTCCGACCTTC. Amino acid sequence: CAGKDPLGVPTF.